This T cell receptor beta chain was recovered during a study of PD-1 blockade in mismatch repair-deficient tumors. TCR sequencing covered a few patients who responded to pembrolizumab. The CDR3 has 14 residues. The V end lost 3 bases, the J end lost 6 bases, and 12 bases lay between the germline ends. Germline V gene lookup returns CDR1 LNHDA and CDR2 SQIVND (reference sequence). The protocol was immunoSEQ multiplex PCR, while the TCRdb copy is restricted to in-frame clones and leaves out a portion. The table includes tens of thousands of clones, roughly 80% detected once. The sequencing here drew on peripheral blood, taken 44 weeks after starting pembrolizumab. This chain joins TRBV19 and TRBJ1-5; D might be TRBD1 (5 bases). The source is an adult with mismatch repair-deficient cancer. The CDR3 region is CASSIEGAGQPQHF. The CDR3, as DNA: TGTGCCAGTAGTATTGAAGGGGCCGGTCAGCCCCAGCATTTT.